This T cell receptor beta chain was documented in a study of shared clonotypes between healthy human individuals. Points from the study as a whole: Rarefaction curves obtained for sorted subsets showed sequencing incomplete despite large depth.

Splitting of CD4+ cells produced CD45RA+ naive and CD45RA-negative memory subsets. The germline CDR1 and CDR2 sequences are SGHRS and YFSETQ. V lost 0 bases, J lost 3 bases, and 15 bases lay in between. This CDR3 has 16 amino acids. Each cell subset's genomic DNA was divided evenly among several immunoSEQ plates. Data came from immunoSEQ multiplex PCR; TCRdb stores just in-frame clones and leaves some out. The top ten hold about 1.5% of the sample, which has about a million clones, roughly 80% seen once. As to this clone: Its matching antigen is unknown.

V gene TRBV5-1 combines with J gene TRBJ1-1; a possible D gene is TRBD1 (5 bases). The sample consisted of memory CD4+ T cells sorted from blood. Regarding subset: CD45RA-negative fraction. The receptor comes from a man aged 18-30 years in good health. CDR3 coding DNA: TGCGCCAGCAGCTTGGGACGACGGGGAGGGGACACTGAAGCTTTCTTT. Its translation is CASSLGRRGGDTEAFF.